This T cell receptor (beta chain) was identified during a study of cytomegalovirus exposure and HLA in healthy donors (dated by TCRdb to the late 2010s). As for the study more broadly: According to an earlier analysis of 587 of the donors, about 180 million T cells yielded 117 million unique TCR beta sequences and less than 300 Gb of sequence data. A later genetic analysis used genome-wide SNP genotypes for about 60% of the 666 donors, treating that subset as a discovery cohort. In a later analysis, previously published TCR beta repertoires from about 640 donors were re-analyzed and high-resolution HLA genotyping was added so that TCR occurrence patterns could be studied. Typing coverage varied by locus: roughly 620-640 donors for A, B, C, DRB1 and DQB1; 522 for DQA1; approximately 610 for DPA1; under 490 for DPB1. In addition to the first cohort of 650 to 750 subjects, a separate validation cohort of about 120 different subjects was used. To decide whether each TCR beta V gene segment behaved as functional or pseudogenic, an earlier analysis of some 600 of the donors relied on high-throughput TCR beta sequencing. High-throughput TCR immunosequencing, statistical association of individual TCRs with disease status, and machine learning were combined to predict cytomegalovirus infection status. The study aimed to test whether cataloging public T cell receptors could reveal signatures of past pathogen exposure. Donor age, sex, ethnicity and CMV serostatus were collected together with the repertoire data. All discovery cohort repertoires had been generated on a single sequencing platform. Both class I and class II loci were covered by HLA typing, at four-digit resolution. An early release that covered 640 HLA-typed donors contained approximately 320 gigabases of sequencing data and about 84 million unique TCR sequences. Of the roughly 400 genotyped donors, 81% fell in the genetic ancestry cluster associated with self-reported Caucasian donors. Rather than drawing on any new phenotypic data, the later analysis identified candidate immune exposures from TCR beta sequences and the way those sequences occurred across donors. Among some 400 genotyped donors of the cohort, an average of approximately 230,000 unique TCR beta nucleotide sequences were sequenced per donor, about a sixth of them non-productive. About five DR-DQ haplotypes were treated as single units for association and clustering because of strong linkage in the cohort. The T cell repertoires of several hundred subjects were profiled by immunosequencing and related to cytomegalovirus serostatus. What the authors observed across the whole study: A few of the identified cytomegalovirus-associated TCR beta chains were confirmed in vitro to be specific for cytomegalovirus antigens. A later analysis found that HLA-associated TCR beta chains were more clonally expanded and had lower generation probabilities than equally common non-associated chains. When HLA alleles, especially DR and DQ, strongly co-occurred, attributing TCR associations to individual alleles was difficult. Because some donors lacked HLA typing at each locus, the association tests relied only on the typed subset. While some public TCRs were present in many individuals, most TCR sequences turned up only very rarely across donors. Broadly in line with IMGT annotations, most TCR beta V segments showed up in productive rearrangements about 90% or about 30% of the time in an earlier analysis of several hundred of the donors. A further reported finding was that TCR beta sequences accurately predicted the HLA-A and HLA-B alleles for most subjects in the first cohort. Correlated functional status among segregating V segments might be attributable to linkage disequilibrium, but an unknown experimental factor could not be ruled out. The study gave a list of under 200 TCR beta chains associated with cytomegalovirus. Because counts were too low, about 18 rarely observed V segments, including chromosome 9 orphons, were excluded from the earlier analysis of a few hundred of the donors. Sequencing depth was assumed to be roughly uniform across donors in the presence/absence analyses, though that assumption may not hold. A later genetic analysis associated a missense DCLRE1C variant with V-gene and J-gene trimming of TCR beta chains, and an independent cohort replicated the association. In a later analysis, TCR association rates were found to vary across HLA loci, with the most associated TCRs seen for DRB1 alleles and the fewest for HLA-C alleles. A later genetic analysis reported fewer N-insertions in productive TCRs among donors in an Asian-associated ancestry cluster than the roughly 620-donor mean. Immune exposure information for the cohort was limited to CMV serostatus. In this cohort, only TCR beta chains were sequenced, and detectable features were limited by the absence of alpha or paired-chain data. The authors suggested that the approach could potentially be extended to other disease states and immunological phenotypes. Because the 87-base-pair reads could not distinguish some IMGT-functional V segments, including TRBV6-2 and TRBV6-3, those segments were excluded. A group of highly shared sequence variants was considered likely to be a technical artifact of the sequencing pipeline. In a later analysis, several top co-occurrence clusters were reported to appear linked to parvovirus B19, influenza, CMV and Epstein-Barr virus. A later analysis found that most CMV-associated TCR beta chains appeared HLA-restricted, with HLA associations seemingly driven largely by CMV exposure. The classifier was reported to diagnose cytomegalovirus status with high specificity and sensitivity in both the original and validation cohorts. In a later analysis, 16,951 TCR beta sequences were associated with specific HLA alleles at a false discovery rate of 0.05.

V and J are truncated by 2 bases and 0 bases respectively, leaving an intervening sequence of 22 bases. Measured from the cysteine to the phenylalanine, the CDR3 is 19 residues long. Only CDR3 DNA remains: 57 bases, in frame from the first base. In regard to this clone: What antigen it recognizes has not been identified. Nothing much larger sits one base from this clone, and base qualities are not available.

Libraries were prepared through the immunoSEQ multiplex PCR assay. For the multiplex PCR, a mixture combining 60 forward primers for TCR Vbeta segments and 13 reverse primers for TCR Jbeta segments was used. Amplification of the CDR3 region of rearranged TCR beta genes was performed with a multiplex PCR assay on genomic DNA. Amplified TCR beta libraries were sequenced as 87-base-pair reads on the Illumina HiSeq System. As for how the authors treated the data: In a later analysis, 77 million or so unique TCR beta chains were counted across the approximately 640 repertoires, and some 10 million of these chains were shared by at least two donors. Raw reads were error-corrected and collapsed into unique sequences with a nearest-neighbor algorithm that merged closely related sequences to remove PCR and sequencing errors. V, D and J gene segments were assigned by aligning CDR3 sequences to IMGT reference sequences. For a sequence to be retained, a match of at least six nucleotides to both a V gene segment and a J gene segment was required. A rearrangement counted as productive if the CDR3 had no stop codons and remained in frame with V and J, and every other rearrangement counted as non-productive. Following IMGT convention, CDR3 was defined as the stretch from the second conserved V-encoded cysteine up to the conserved J-encoded phenylalanine. Sequences without an unambiguous match to a single V gene segment were excluded from the earlier analysis of approximately 560 of the donors. In an earlier analysis of almost 600 of the donors, a V segment was called functional when productive rearrangements were above 56.7%, and segregating when the standard deviation between donors exceeded 5%. A statistical classification framework was built for diagnosing cytomegalovirus status from the catalog of TCR beta chain sequences. V and J gene assignment, in a later analysis, came from comparing TCR nucleotide sequences with IMGT/GENE-DB human TR gene sequences. A later analysis assigned CDR3 sequences and most-parsimonious VDJ recombination scenarios with the TCRdist pipeline. In a later analysis, each TCR beta chain was defined by its CDR3 amino acid sequence together with its V-gene family, and reads without a unique V-gene family were excluded. To address suspected cross-contamination and a sequencing artifact, a later analysis removed several hundred highly shared, low-generation-probability nucleotide sequences. In a later analysis, a clonal expansion index was calculated for each public chain from normalized within-repertoire ranks of inferred template counts. In a later analysis, generation probabilities were computed with a VDJ recombination model fitted to out-of-frame rearrangements, and the resulting probabilities were checked against IGoR. Hypergeometric tests were used in a later analysis to score TCR-TCR, TCR-HLA and TCR-CMV co-occurrence, with a repertoire-size bias correction applied to the TCR pairs. False discovery rates were estimated in a later analysis by permuting HLA or CMV assignments 20 times. A later analysis grouped co-occurring TCRs with DBSCAN, adding TCRdist sequence similarity when clustering within HLA-allele-positive subsets. Co-occurrence clustering excluded repertoires with fewer than 30,000 or more than 120,000 public chains, plus five with anomalous nucleotide sharing. The source is immuneACCESS, and TCRdb retained only in-frame sequences with V and J called. Part of the clones is not carried over; for the studies checked, unresolved V genes explain less than half of this, and the remainder is unexplained. V, J and clone size derive from that table, while D and trimming were established from the DNA sequence. The sample table lists approximately 220,000 clones, over 70% of them with a count of one. The ten largest clonotypes hold roughly 0.7% of the sample.

The cohort was made up of about 610 healthy bone marrow donors. All cohort members were sampled while nominally healthy, although unrecorded immune exposures were likely present. The donor tested CMV seronegative and was one of the 352 seronegative cohort members. Every donor gave a peripheral blood sample, and the peripheral blood mononuclear cells from that sample were used for TCR beta sequencing. The Qiagen DNeasy Blood Extraction Kit was used to extract genomic DNA from the blood cell samples. The rearranged segments are TRBV23-1 and TRBJ2-5; the D gene is unclear. TRBV23-1 is annotated as an ORF whose role is uncertain. The origin of this receptor is a boy under 10 years old in good health and CMV-seronegative. Sequencing was performed on PBMCs. The CDR3 amino acid sequence is: CASSQPAGRLVDNQETQYF. The DNA sequence reads TGCGCCAGCAGTCAACCGGCCGGTCGTTTGGTTGACAACCAAGAGACCCAGTACTTC.